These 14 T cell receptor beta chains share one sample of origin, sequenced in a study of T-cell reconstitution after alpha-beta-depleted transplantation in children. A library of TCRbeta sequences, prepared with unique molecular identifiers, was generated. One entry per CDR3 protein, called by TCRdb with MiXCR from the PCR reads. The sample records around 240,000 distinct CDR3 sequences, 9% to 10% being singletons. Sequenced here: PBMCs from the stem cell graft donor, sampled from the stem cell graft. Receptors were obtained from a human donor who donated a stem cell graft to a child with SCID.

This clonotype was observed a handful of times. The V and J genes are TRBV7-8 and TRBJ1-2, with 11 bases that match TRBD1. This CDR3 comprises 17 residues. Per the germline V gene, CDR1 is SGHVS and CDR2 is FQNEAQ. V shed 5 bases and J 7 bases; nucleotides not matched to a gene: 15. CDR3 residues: CASSPSRGQGALGGYTF. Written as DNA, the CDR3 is TGTGCCAGCAGCCCCTCGCGAGGACAGGGGGCTTTGGGTGGCTACACCTTC.

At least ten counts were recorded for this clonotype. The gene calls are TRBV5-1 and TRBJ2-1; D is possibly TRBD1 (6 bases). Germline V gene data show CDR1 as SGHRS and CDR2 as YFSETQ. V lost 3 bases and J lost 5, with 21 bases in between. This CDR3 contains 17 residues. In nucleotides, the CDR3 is TGCGCCAGCAGCTACTGGGAACAGGGCAGGCTGAACAATGAGCAGTTCTTC. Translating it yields CASSYWEQGRLNNEQFF.

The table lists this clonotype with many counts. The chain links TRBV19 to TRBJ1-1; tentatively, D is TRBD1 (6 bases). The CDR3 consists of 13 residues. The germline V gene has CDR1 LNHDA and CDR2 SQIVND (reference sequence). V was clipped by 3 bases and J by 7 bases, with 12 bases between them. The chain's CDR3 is CASSIRRGGEAFF. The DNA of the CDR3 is TGTGCCAGTAGTATCCGCAGGGGCGGTGAAGCTTTCTTT.

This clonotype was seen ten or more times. The CDR3 is CASSFGGSLQPQHF. The CDR3 DNA is TGTGCCAGCAGTTTTGGGGGTTCCTTGCAGCCCCAGCATTTT. The chain uses TRBV28 and TRBJ1-5; tentative D call: TRBD1 (5 bases). Germline lookup yields CDR1 MDHEN and CDR2 SYDVKM. Trimming stripped 3 bases from V and 7 bases from J, with 13 bases between. CDR3 length: 14 residues.

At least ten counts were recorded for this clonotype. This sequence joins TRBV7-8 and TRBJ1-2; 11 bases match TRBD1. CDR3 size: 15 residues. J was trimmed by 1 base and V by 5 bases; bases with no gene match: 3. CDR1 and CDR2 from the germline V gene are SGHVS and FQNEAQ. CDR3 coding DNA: TGTGCCAGCAGCCACGGGACAGGGGGTAACTATGGCTACACCTTC. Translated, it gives CASSHGTGGNYGYTF.

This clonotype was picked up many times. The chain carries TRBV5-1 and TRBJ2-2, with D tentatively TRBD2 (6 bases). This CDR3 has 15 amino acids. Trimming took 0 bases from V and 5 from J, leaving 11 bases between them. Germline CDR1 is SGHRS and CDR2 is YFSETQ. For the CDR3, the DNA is TGCGCCAGCAGCTTGGCGGGGACTGATACCGGGGAGCTGTTTTTT. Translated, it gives CASSLAGTDTGELFF.

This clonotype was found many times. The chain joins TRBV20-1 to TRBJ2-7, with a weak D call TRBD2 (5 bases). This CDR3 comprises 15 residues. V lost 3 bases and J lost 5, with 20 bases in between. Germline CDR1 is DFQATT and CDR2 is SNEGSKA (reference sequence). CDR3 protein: CSASPGLLQPHEQYF. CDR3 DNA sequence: TGCAGTGCTAGCCCAGGACTCTTACAGCCCCACGAGCAGTACTTC.

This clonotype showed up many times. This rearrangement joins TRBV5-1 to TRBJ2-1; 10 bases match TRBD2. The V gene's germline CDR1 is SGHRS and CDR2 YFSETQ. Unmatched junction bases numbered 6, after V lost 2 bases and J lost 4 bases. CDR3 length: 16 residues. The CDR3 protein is CASSFGLAGDYNEQFF. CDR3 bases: TGCGCCAGCAGCTTTGGCCTAGCGGGGGATTACAATGAGCAGTTCTTC.

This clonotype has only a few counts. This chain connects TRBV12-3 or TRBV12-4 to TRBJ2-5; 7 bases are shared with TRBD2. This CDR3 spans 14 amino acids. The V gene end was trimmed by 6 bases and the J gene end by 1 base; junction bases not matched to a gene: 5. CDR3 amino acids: CASSLRGTQETQYF. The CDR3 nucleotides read TGTGCCAGCAGCCTGCGGGGGACCCAAGAGACCCAGTACTTC.

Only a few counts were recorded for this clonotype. The CDR3 coding sequence is TGTGCCAGCAGTCGAGGGAGTGTGGGGGGTGAGCAGTTCTTC. Translated: CASSRGSVGGEQFF. The J gene is TRBJ2-1, the V gene TRBV7-2; D is possibly TRBD2 (6 bases). CDR3 length: 14 amino acids. V was clipped by 6 bases and J by 9 bases, with 18 bases between them. In germline, CDR1 is SGHTA, CDR2 FQGNSA.

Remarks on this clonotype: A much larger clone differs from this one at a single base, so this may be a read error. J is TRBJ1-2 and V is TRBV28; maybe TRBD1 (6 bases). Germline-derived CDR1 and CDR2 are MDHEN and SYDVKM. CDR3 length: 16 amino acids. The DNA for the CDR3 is TGTGCCAGCAGTCCTTCGACAGGTGATAGTAACTATGTCTACACCTTC. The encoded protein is CASSPSTGDSNYVYTF.

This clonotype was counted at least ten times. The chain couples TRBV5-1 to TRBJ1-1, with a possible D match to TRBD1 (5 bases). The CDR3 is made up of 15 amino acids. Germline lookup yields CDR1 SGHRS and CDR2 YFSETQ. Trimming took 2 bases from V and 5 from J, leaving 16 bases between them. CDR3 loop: CASSFIGGGGTEAFF. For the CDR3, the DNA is TGCGCCAGCAGCTTTATCGGCGGGGGGGGAACTGAAGCTTTCTTT. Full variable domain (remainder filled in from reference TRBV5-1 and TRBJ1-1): KAGVTQTPRYLIKTRGQQVTLSCSPISGHRSVSWYQQTPGQGLQFLFEYFSETQRNKGNFPGRFSGRQFSNSRSEMNVSTLELGDSALYLCASSFIGGGGTEAFFGQGTRLTVV.

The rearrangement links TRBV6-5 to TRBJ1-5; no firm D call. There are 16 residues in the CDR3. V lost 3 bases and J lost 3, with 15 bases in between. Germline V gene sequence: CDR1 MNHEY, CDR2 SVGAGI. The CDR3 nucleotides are TGTGCCAGCAGTTATCACCGGACCCGGCTCAATCAGCCCCAGCATTTT. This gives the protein CASSYHRTRLNQPQHF.

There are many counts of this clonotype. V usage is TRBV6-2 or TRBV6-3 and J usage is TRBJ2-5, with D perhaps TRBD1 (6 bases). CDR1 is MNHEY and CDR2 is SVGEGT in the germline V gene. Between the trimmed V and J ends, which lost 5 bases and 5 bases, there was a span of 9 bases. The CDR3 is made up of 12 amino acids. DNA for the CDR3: TGTGCCAGCAGTGGACAGCAGGAGACCCAGTACTTC. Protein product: CASSGQQETQYF.